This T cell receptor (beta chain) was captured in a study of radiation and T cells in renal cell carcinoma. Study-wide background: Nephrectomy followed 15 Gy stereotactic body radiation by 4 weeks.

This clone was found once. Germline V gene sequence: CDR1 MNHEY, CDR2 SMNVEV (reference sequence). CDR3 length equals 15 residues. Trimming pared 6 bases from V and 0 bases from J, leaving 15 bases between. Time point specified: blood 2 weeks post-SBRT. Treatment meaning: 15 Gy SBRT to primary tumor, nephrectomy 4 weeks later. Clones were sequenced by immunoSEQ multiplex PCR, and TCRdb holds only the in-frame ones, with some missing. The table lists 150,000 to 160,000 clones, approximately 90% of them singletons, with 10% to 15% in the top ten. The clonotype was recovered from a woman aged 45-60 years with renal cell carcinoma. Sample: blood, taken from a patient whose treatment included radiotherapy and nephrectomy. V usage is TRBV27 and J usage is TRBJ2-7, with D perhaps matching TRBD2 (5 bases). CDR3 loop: CASSPRGEDSYEQYF. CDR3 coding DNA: TGTGCCAGCAGCCCTCGGGGAGAAGACTCCTACGAGCAGTACTTC.